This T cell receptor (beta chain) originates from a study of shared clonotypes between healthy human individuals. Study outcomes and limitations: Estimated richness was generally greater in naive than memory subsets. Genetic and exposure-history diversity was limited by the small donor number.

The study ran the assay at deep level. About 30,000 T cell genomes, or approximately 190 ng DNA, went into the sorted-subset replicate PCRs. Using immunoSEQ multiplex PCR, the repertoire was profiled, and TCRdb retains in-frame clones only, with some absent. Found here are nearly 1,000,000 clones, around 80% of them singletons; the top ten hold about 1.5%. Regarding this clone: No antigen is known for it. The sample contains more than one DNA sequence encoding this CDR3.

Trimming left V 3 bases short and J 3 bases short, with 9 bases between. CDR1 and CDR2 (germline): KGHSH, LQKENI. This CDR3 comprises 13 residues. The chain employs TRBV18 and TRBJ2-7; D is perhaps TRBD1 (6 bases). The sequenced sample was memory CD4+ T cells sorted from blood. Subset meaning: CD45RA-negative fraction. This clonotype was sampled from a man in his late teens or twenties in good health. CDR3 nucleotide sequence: TGTGCCAGCTCACCGGGACACAACTACGAGCAGTACTTC. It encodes CASSPGHNYEQYF.